A selection of T cell receptor beta chains follows, all from one sample in a study of identical twins. TCRdb redid the calling of the 5' RACE reads with MiXCR, one entry per CDR3 protein. The table shows roughly 690,000 distinct CDR3 sequences, with 21% occurring only once. This same sample was also taken into another study, of T cells expressing NK-cell markers.

Sequenced material: PBMCs. The receptors shown here come from a woman aged 18-29 years in good health. CDR3s include the opening cysteine and the closing phenylalanine or tryptophan. The D gene is left open where the match is weak. Rows may omit the clone size; those that give it use once, few, many or a size class.

J	length	D	size	V	DNA	CDR3
TRBJ2-7	12	.	.	TRBV6-2/TRBV6-3	TGTGCCAGCGCTATGAGCTCCTACGAGCAGTACTTC	CASAMSSYEQYF
TRBJ2-3	13	TRBD2	few	TRBV29-1	TGCAGCGTTGCGGGACTAGCGGGAGATACGCAGTATTTT	CSVAGLAGDTQYF
TRBJ1-1	16	.	few	TRBV3-1	TGTGCCAGCAGCCATTTACAGGGCAAAGGGAACACTGAAGCTTTCTTT	CASSHLQGKGNTEAFF
TRBJ1-3	14	.	few	TRBV20-1	TGCAGTGCTTCGGGCAGGGGAACTGGAAACACCATATATTTT	CSASGRGTGNTIYF
TRBJ1-2	14	.	few	TRBV12-3/TRBV12-4	TGTGCCAGCATGAGGGCTACAGCTAACTATGGCTACACCTTC	CASMRATANYGYTF
TRBJ2-7	15	TRBD2	few	TRBV5-1	TGCGCCAGCAGTCGCCGGGGGGGATCTTCACACGAGCAGTACTTC	CASSRRGGSSHEQYF
TRBJ2-3	12	.	many	TRBV12-3/TRBV12-4	TGTGCCAGCAGTTTATACGCAGATACGCAGTATTTT	CASSLYADTQYF
TRBJ2-3	13	.	.	TRBV12-3/TRBV12-4	TGTGCCACTGGGGACTCCTACACAGATACGCAGTATTTT	CATGDSYTDTQYF
TRBJ2-3	16	.	.	TRBV7-8	TGTGCCAGCAGCATCAGCTGGCAGGGGAACACAGATACGCAGTATTTT	CASSISWQGNTDTQYF
TRBJ2-2	14	.	.	TRBV20-1	TGCAGTGCTAGTGGGGCCGGAAACACCGGGGAGCTGTTTTTT	CSASGAGNTGELFF
TRBJ2-3	13	.	.	TRBV6-5	TGTGCCAGCAGTTTCCGGCCCACAGATACGCAGTATTTT	CASSFRPTDTQYF
TRBJ2-1	15	.	few	TRBV9	TGTGCCAGCAGCGTAGATGGAGAATCCTACAATGAGCAGTTCTTC	CASSVDGESYNEQFF
TRBJ2-3	17	.	few	TRBV10-1	TGCGCCAGCAGTGACAGAATTGGGGTAGCGGGCACAGATACGCAGTATTTT	CASSDRIGVAGTDTQYF
TRBJ2-7	12	.	few	TRBV6-5	TGTGCCAGCGGGGCAGGATTCTACGAGCAGTACTTC	CASGAGFYEQYF
TRBJ2-7	15	TRBD2	.	TRBV20-1	TGCAGTGCCCAGTCCTTTAGCGGGAGGTCCTACGAGCAGTACTTC	CSAQSFSGRSYEQYF
TRBJ2-7	16	.	.	TRBV10-3	TGTGCCATCAGAGACAAAAGGGGGTCTAGCTCCTACGAGCAGTACTTC	CAIRDKRGSSSYEQYF
TRBJ2-1	17	TRBD2	few	TRBV7-2	TGTGCCAGCAGCTTGGGACTAGCGGGAGGGCCAACTGAGGAGCAGTTCTTC	CASSLGLAGGPTEEQFF
TRBJ1-2	11	.	few	TRBV12-3/TRBV12-4	TGTGCCAGCGCGACGGGCTATGGCTACACCTTC	CASATGYGYTF
TRBJ2-3	15	.	.	TRBV11-2	TGTGCCAGCAGCCAAGGCGTCCGGGGCACAGATACGCAGTATTTT	CASSQGVRGTDTQYF
TRBJ2-7	13	TRBD2	.	TRBV25-1	TGTGCCAGCAGTATGGGACTAGCGGGAGAGCAGTACTTC	CASSMGLAGEQYF
TRBJ2-3	13	.	few	TRBV10-3	TGTGCCACCGGGACGTACCTCACAGATACGCAGTATTTT	CATGTYLTDTQYF
TRBJ2-5	14	.	.	TRBV20-1	TGCAGTGCTAGAGATCCGACCATCCAAGAGACCCAGTACTTC	CSARDPTIQETQYF
TRBJ1-1	12	.	many	TRBV6-5	TGTGCCAGCAGCGCCTGGAACACTGAAGCTTTCTTT	CASSAWNTEAFF
TRBJ2-7	16	.	few	TRBV20-1	TGCAGTGCTAGAGATCGGGTAGGGGTGACTAGGGCCCGGCAGTACTTC	CSARDRVGVTRARQYF
TRBJ2-2	15	.	.	TRBV27	TGTGCCAGCAGCCAGAATTGGGGGATGGCCGGCGAGCTGTTTTTT	CASSQNWGMAGELFF
TRBJ2-1	16	TRBD2	.	TRBV5-1	TGCGCCAGCAGCTCTCTTAGCGGGGGGGCTTACAATGAGCAGTTCTTC	CASSSLSGGAYNEQFF
TRBJ2-1	13	.	many	TRBV5-5	TGTGCCAGCAGCTTAGGCGCTGACAATGAGCAGTTCTTC	CASSLGADNEQFF
TRBJ2-1	16	TRBD2	.	TRBV10-3	TGTGCCATCTGGGGGGGGCTAGCGGGAGTCGGGAATGAGCAGTTCTTC	CAIWGGLAGVGNEQFF
TRBJ1-1	14	.	.	TRBV20-1	TGCAGTGCCCCGGAACTGCCTTTGAACACTGAAGCTTTCTTT	CSAPELPLNTEAFF
TRBJ1-2	15	TRBD1	few	TRBV5-1	TGCGCCAGCAGCTTGGGGGACAGAGACGCTGAAGGCTACACCTTC	CASSLGDRDAEGYTF
TRBJ2-1	13	.	many	TRBV7-2	TGTGCCAGCAGCTGGCTAGCATACAATGAGCAGTTCTTC	CASSWLAYNEQFF
TRBJ2-6	15	.	.	TRBV29-1	TGCAGCGTTGAAGGGGCCCGCTCTGGGGCCAACGTCCTGACTTTC	CSVEGARSGANVLTF
TRBJ2-3	13	.	few	TRBV9	TGTGCCAGCAGCGTAGAGCTAGCGAATACGCAGTATTTT	CASSVELANTQYF
TRBJ2-5	12	.	.	TRBV5-1	TGCGCCAGCAGCCCTGAACTGGGGACCCAGTACTTC	CASSPELGTQYF
TRBJ2-7	15	TRBD2	few	TRBV12-3/TRBV12-4	TGTGCCAGCAGTTTGACTAGCGGGTACAGAGACGAGCAGTACTTC	CASSLTSGYRDEQYF
TRBJ1-3	14	.	.	TRBV12-3/TRBV12-4	TGTGCCAGCAGTTTAGCGGGGACTGGAAACACCATATATTTT	CASSLAGTGNTIYF
TRBJ2-1	15	TRBD2	.	TRBV6-5	TGTGCCAGCAGTTACCTCCAGCGGGGAGGCAATGAGCAGTCCTTC	CASSYLQRGGNEQSF
TRBJ2-1	14	TRBD2	few	TRBV10-3	TGTGCCACTAGACTAGCGGGAGCCTACAATGAGCAGTTCTTC	CATRLAGAYNEQFF
TRBJ2-1	13	.	few	TRBV20-1	TGCAGTGCTACGGTCGACCCCTACAATGAGCAGTTCTTC	CSATVDPYNEQFF
TRBJ2-3	13	.	.	TRBV20-1	TGCAGTGCTAGGGTCGGGGGAGCAGATACGCAGTATTTT	CSARVGGADTQYF
TRBJ2-1	13	.	few	TRBV29-1	TGCAGCGTTGAAGGGGCCAACTACAATGAGCAGTTCTTC	CSVEGANYNEQFF
TRBJ2-3	13	.	.	TRBV12-3/TRBV12-4	TGTGCCAGCAGTTTCAGGGAGGCAGATACGCAGTATTTT	CASSFREADTQYF
TRBJ2-3	13	.	.	TRBV24-1	TGTGCCACCAGTGATTCCCGCACAGATACGCAGTATTTT	CATSDSRTDTQYF
TRBJ2-2	10	.	few	TRBV29-1	TGCAGCGTTATTTCCGGGGAGCTGTTTTTT	CSVISGELFF
TRBJ1-5	15	TRBD1	.	TRBV9	TGTGCCAGCAGCCCCGACCCGACAGGGACACAGCCCCAGCATTTT	CASSPDPTGTQPQHF
TRBJ2-1	13	.	.	TRBV4-3	TGCGCCAGCAGCCAATCGGGGTTCAATGAGCAGTTCTTC	CASSQSGFNEQFF
TRBJ2-7	15	TRBD2	.	TRBV3-1	TGTGCCAGCAGCCCCGGGGGGAGGGGTTCCTACGAGCAGTACTTC	CASSPGGRGSYEQYF
TRBJ2-7	15	TRBD1	.	TRBV5-1	TGCGCCAGCAGCTTGGAGCTGGGACAGGGCTACGAGCAGTACTTC	CASSLELGQGYEQYF
TRBJ1-2	14	.	few	TRBV5-6	TGTGCCAGCAGCTTGGTAGATGGAAGGGGTGGCTACACCTTC	CASSLVDGRGGYTF
TRBJ1-4	14	TRBD1	.	TRBV6-1	TGTGCCAGCAGACGGACAGGGGCTAATGAAAAACTGTTTTTT	CASRRTGANEKLFF
TRBJ2-1	15	.	few	TRBV6-5	TGTGCCAGCAGTTACAACCACAACTCCTACAATGAGCAGTTCTTC	CASSYNHNSYNEQFF
TRBJ2-7	15	.	few	TRBV5-5	TGTGCCAGCAGCTTTCGAGCCTTGGCCACCTACGAGCAGTACTTC	CASSFRALATYEQYF
TRBJ2-7	15	.	.	TRBV27	TGTGCCAGCAGTTTAGGTAATGGCGGGAACTACGAGCAGTACTTC	CASSLGNGGNYEQYF
TRBJ2-3	15	.	.	TRBV11-2	TGTGCCAGCAGCCTACAGGGTTCGTCGGCAGATACGCAGTATTTT	CASSLQGSSADTQYF
TRBJ2-2	14	.	.	TRBV5-1	TGCGCCAGCACCTCTATTACAGGGACCGGGGAGCTGTTTTTT	CASTSITGTGELFF
TRBJ1-1	11	.	.	TRBV3-1	TGTGCCAGCAGCCAATATCAGGAGGCTTTCTTT	CASSQYQEAFF
TRBJ2-1	14	.	.	TRBV7-6	TGTGCCAGCAGCGCCTCCAGGGGAAGGAATGAGCAGTTCTTC	CASSASRGRNEQFF
TRBJ2-3	13	TRBD2	.	TRBV10-2	TGCGCCAGCAGACCGGGGGGAGCAGATACGCAGTATTTT	CASRPGGADTQYF